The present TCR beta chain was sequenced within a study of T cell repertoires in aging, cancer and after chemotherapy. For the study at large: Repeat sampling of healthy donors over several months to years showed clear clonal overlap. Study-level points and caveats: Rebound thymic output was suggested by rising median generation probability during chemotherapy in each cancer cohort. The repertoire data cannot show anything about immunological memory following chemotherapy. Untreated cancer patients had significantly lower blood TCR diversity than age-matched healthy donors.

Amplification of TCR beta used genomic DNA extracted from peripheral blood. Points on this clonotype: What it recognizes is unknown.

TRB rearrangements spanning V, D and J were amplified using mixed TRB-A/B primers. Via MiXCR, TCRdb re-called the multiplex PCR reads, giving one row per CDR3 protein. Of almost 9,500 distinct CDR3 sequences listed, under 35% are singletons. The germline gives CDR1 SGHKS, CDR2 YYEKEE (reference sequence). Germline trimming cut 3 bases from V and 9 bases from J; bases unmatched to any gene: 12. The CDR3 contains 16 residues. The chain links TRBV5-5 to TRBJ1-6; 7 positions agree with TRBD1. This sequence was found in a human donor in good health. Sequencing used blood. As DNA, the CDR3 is TGTGCCAGCAGCTCCGGACAGGCGAGAAGATTTTCACCCCTCCACTTT. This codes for CASSSGQARRFSPLHF.